This record concerns one T cell receptor beta chain sequence. This CDR3 contains 11 residues. V was cut by 6 bases and J by 11 bases, with 11 bases left in between. From germline, CDR1 is MNHEY and CDR2 SVGEGT. The source of the sample is a study of blood T cells in healthy people across ages. A sample-barcoded 5' primer and a J-beta primer mix were used in a second PCR of roughly 7 to 12 cycles. TCRdb re-analysed the 5' RACE reads in MiXCR, keeping a single row per CDR3 protein. The sample holds about 780,000 distinct CDR3 sequences, about 62% seen once. This clonotype was obtained from a man aged 25-45 years in good health. The sample consisted of blood. This chain connects TRBV6-2 or TRBV6-3 to TRBJ1-5; TRBD1 is a possible D gene (5 bases). CDR3 in amino acids: CASSHGAAQHF. The CDR3 region has the DNA TGTGCCAGCAGCCATGGGGCGGCCCAGCATTTT.